This paragraph covers one T cell receptor (beta chain) sequence. BIOMED2 TRB-A/B primer pools were used in multiplex TRB PCR. TCRdb reprocessed the multiplex PCR reads via MiXCR and lists one record per CDR3 protein. The sample lists about 11,000 distinct CDR3 sequences, over 30% occurring once. The CDR3 has 13 residues. Germline V CDR1 and CDR2: LNHDA, SQIVND (reference sequence). The ends were cut back, 6 bases at V and 6 bases at J, with 12 bases in the middle. Each TRB amplification used roughly 240-550 ng of genomic DNA from blood. This sample was included in a study of T and B cells in COVID-19 patients.

The sequencing input was blood. This sequence was found in a human donor with active COVID-19. This chain connects TRBV19 to TRBJ2-1, with a tentative D call TRBD1 (5 bases). CDR3 DNA sequence: TGTGCCAGTAGGCCGGACACCGGCAATGAGCAGTTCTTC. Protein sequence: CASRPDTGNEQFF.